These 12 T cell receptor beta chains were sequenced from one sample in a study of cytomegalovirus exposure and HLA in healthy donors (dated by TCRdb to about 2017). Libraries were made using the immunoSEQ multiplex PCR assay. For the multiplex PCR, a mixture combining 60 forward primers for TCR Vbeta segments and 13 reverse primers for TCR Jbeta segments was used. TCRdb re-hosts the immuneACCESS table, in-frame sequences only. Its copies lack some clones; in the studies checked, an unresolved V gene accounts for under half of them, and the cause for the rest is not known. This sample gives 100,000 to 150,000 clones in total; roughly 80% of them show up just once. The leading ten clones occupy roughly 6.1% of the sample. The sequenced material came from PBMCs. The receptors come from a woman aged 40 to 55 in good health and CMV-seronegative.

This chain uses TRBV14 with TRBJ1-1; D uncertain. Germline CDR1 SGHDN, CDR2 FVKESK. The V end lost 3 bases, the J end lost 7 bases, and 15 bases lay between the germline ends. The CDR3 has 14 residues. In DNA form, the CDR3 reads TGTGCCAGCAGCCATAGGTCGGGAACCCTTGAAGCTTTCTTT. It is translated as CASSHRSGTLEAFF.

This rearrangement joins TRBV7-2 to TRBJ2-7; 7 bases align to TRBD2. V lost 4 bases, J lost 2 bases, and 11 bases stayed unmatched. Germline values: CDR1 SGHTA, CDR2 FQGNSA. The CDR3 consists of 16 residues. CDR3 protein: CASSSPWASGTYEQYF. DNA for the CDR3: TGTGCCAGCAGCTCCCCCTGGGCTAGCGGAACCTACGAGCAGTACTTC.

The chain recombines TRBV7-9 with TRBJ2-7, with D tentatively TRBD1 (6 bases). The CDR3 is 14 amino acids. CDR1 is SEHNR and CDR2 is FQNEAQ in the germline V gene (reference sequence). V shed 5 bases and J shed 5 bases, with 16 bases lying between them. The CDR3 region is CASSPRGLTNEQYF. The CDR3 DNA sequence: TGTGCCAGCAGCCCCAGGGGTCTAACAAACGAGCAGTACTTC.

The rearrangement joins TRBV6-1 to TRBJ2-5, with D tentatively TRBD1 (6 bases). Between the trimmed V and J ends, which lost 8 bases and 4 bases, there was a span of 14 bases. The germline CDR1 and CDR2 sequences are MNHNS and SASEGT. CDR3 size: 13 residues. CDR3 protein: CASWGPARETQYF. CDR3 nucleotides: TGTGCCAGCTGGGGGCCCGCGAGAGAGACCCAGTACTTC.

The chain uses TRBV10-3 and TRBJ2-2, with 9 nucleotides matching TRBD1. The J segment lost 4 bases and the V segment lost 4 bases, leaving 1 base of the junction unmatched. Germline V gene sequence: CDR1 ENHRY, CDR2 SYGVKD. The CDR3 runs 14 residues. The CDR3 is CAISGGQGTGELFF. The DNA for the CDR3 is TGTGCCATCAGTGGGGGACAGGGCACCGGGGAGCTGTTTTTT.

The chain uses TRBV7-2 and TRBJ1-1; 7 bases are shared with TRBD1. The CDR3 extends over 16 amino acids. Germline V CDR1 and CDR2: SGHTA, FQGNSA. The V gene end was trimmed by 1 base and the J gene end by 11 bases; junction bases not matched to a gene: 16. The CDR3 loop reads CASSLGGGTGGPKAFF. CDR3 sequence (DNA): TGTGCCAGCAGCTTAGGAGGGGGCACCGGGGGCCCTAAGGCTTTCTTT.

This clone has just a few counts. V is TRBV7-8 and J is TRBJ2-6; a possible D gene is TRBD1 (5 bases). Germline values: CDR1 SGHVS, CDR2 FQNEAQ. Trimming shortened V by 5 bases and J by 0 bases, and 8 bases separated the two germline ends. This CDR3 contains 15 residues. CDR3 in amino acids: CASSLDSSGANVLTF. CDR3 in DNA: TGTGCCAGCAGCCTCGACAGCTCTGGGGCCAACGTCCTGACTTTC. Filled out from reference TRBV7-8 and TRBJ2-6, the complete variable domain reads GAGVSQSPRYKVAKRGQDVALRCDPISGHVSLFWYQQALGQGPEFLTYFQNEAQLDKSGLPSDRFFAERPEGSVSTLKIQRTQQEDSAVYLCASSLDSSGANVLTFGAGSRLTVL.

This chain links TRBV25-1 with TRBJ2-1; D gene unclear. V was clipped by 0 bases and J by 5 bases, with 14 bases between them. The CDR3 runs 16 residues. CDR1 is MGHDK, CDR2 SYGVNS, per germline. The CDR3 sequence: CASSEYMGFGHNEQFF. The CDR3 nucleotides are TGTGCCAGCAGTGAATATATGGGTTTTGGGCACAATGAGCAGTTCTTC.

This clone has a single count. The DNA of the CDR3 is TGTGCCAGCAGCATACAAAGGGGGACCGAGCAGTACTTC. Its protein product is CASSIQRGTEQYF. The chain has TRBV9 and TRBJ2-7; TRBD1 might be the D (6 bases). Trimming left V 4 bases short and J 6 bases short, with 14 bases between. Germline V gives CDR1 SGDLS, CDR2 YYNGEE. The CDR3 spans 13 residues.

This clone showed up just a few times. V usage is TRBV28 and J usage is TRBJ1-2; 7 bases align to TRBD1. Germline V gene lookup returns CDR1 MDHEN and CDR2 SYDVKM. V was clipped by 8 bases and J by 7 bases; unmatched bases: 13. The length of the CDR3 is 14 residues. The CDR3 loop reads CASGSPARGVGYTF. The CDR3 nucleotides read TGTGCCAGCGGCAGTCCGGCCAGGGGGGTTGGCTACACCTTC.

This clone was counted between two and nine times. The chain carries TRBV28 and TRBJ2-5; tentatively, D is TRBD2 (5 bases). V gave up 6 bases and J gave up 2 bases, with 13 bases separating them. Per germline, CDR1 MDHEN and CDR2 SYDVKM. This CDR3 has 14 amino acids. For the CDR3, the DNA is TGTGCCAGCAGCTATGACCGGACTCAAGAGACCCAGTACTTC. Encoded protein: CASSYDRTQETQYF.

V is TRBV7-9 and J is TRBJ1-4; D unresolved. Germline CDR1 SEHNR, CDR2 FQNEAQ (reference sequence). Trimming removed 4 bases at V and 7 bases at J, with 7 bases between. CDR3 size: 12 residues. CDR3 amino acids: CASSSRGEKLFF. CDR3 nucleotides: TGTGCCAGCAGCTCCAGAGGTGAAAAACTGTTTTTT. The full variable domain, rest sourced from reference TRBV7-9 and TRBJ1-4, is DTGVSQNPRHKITKRGQNVTFRCDPISEHNRLYWYRQTLGQGPEFLTYFQNEAQLEKSRLLSDRFSAERPKGSFSTLEIQRTEQGDSAMYLCASSSRGEKLFFGSGTQLSVL.